This T cell receptor beta chain stems from a study of cytomegalovirus exposure and HLA in healthy donors (dated by TCRdb to about 2017). At the level of the whole study: According to an earlier analysis of a few hundred of the donors, 150 million to 200 million T cells yielded approximately 120 million unique TCR beta sequences and about 280 Gb of sequence data. An early release that covered 500 to 800 HLA-typed donors contained approximately 300 gigabases of sequencing data and tens of millions of unique TCR sequences. Among the roughly 410 genotyped donors, around 81% belonged to the genetic ancestry cluster associated with self-reported Caucasian donors. The study aimed to test whether signatures of past pathogen exposure could be identified by cataloging public T cell receptors. The study used immunosequencing to profile the T cell repertoires of several hundred subjects and linked those repertoires to cytomegalovirus serostatus. Besides the first cohort of around 670 subjects, a separate validation cohort made up of 90 to 150 different subjects was used. High-throughput TCR immunosequencing, statistical association of individual TCRs with disease status, and machine learning were combined to predict cytomegalovirus infection status. In a later analysis, previously published TCR beta repertoires from more than 500 donors were re-analyzed and high-resolution HLA genotyping was added so that TCR occurrence patterns could be studied. Rather than using new phenotypic data, the later analysis identified candidate immune exposures from TCR beta sequences and from how often those sequences occurred across donors. To decide whether each TCR beta V gene segment behaved as functional or pseudogenic, an earlier analysis of several hundred of the donors relied on high-throughput TCR beta sequencing. Donor age, sex, ethnicity and CMV serostatus were collected together with the repertoire data. In a later genetic analysis, genome-wide SNP genotypes for about three fifths of the roughly 670 donors were used, and that subset was treated as a discovery cohort. Every discovery cohort repertoire had been produced on one sequencing platform. HLA typing covered class I and class II loci at four-digit resolution. The number of typed donors differed by locus: about 620-640 for A, B, C, DRB1 and DQB1; 500 to 550 for DQA1; some 610 for DPA1; and 400 to 480 for DPB1. A handful of DR-DQ haplotypes were treated as single units for association and clustering because of strong linkage in the cohort. Across some 400 genotyped donors of the cohort, an average of about 240,000 unique TCR beta nucleotide sequences per donor were sequenced, and roughly 18% of those sequences were non-productive. Results the study describes overall, beyond this receptor: In an earlier analysis of fewer than 750 of the donors, most TCR beta V segments were observed in productive rearrangements about 90% or about 30% of the time, broadly matching IMGT annotations. Correlated functional status among segregating V segments might be attributable to linkage disequilibrium, but an unknown experimental factor could not be ruled out. In a later genetic analysis, a missense DCLRE1C variant was associated with V-gene and J-gene trimming of TCR beta chains, and the association was replicated in an independent cohort. HLA typing was unavailable for some donors at each locus, so association tests used only the typed subset. Across donors, most TCR sequences were observed very rarely, whereas some public TCRs were present in many individuals. Specific HLA alleles were associated with 15,000 to 20,000 TCR beta sequences at a false discovery rate of 0.05 in a later analysis. The classifier was reported to diagnose cytomegalovirus status with high specificity and sensitivity in both the original cohort and the validation cohort. Assigning TCR associations to individual alleles was difficult when HLA alleles, especially DR and DQ, strongly co-occurred. Roughly 15 rarely observed V segments, including chromosome 9 orphons, were excluded from the earlier analysis of 550 to 700 of the donors because counts were too low. A few of the identified cytomegalovirus-associated TCR beta chains were confirmed in vitro to be specific for cytomegalovirus antigens. CMV serostatus was the only immune exposure information available for the cohort. In a later genetic analysis, fewer N-insertions in productive TCRs were reported among donors in an Asian-associated ancestry cluster than the approximately 710-donor mean. Only TCR beta chains were sequenced in this cohort, and the absence of alpha or paired-chain data limited detectable features. The study listed 150 to 200 TCR beta chains as associated with cytomegalovirus. The presence/absence analyses assumed that sequencing depth was roughly uniform across donors, and that assumption may not be true. A further reported finding was that TCR beta sequences accurately predicted the HLA-A and HLA-B alleles for most subjects in the first cohort. In a later analysis, several top co-occurrence clusters were reported to appear linked to parvovirus B19, influenza, CMV and Epstein-Barr virus. According to a later analysis, most CMV-associated TCR beta chains appeared to be HLA-restricted, and the HLA associations seemed to be driven largely by CMV exposure. The 87-base-pair reads could not distinguish some IMGT-functional V segments, including TRBV6-2 and TRBV6-3, so those segments were excluded. In a later analysis, the rate of TCR association differed among HLA loci, with DRB1 alleles having the most associated TCRs and HLA-C alleles having the fewest. A cluster of highly shared sequence variants was judged likely to represent a technical artifact of the sequencing pipeline. In a later analysis, HLA-associated TCR beta chains showed more clonal expansion and lower generation probabilities than non-associated chains that were equally common. The authors suggested that the approach could potentially be generalized to other disease states and immunological phenotypes.

The cohort consisted of approximately 670 healthy bone marrow donors. Cohort members were all nominally healthy when sampled, although unrecorded immune exposures were likely present. The donor was CMV seropositive and was included in the group of 300 or so seropositive cohort members. Each donor provided a peripheral blood sample, and peripheral blood mononuclear cells were used for TCR beta sequencing. The Qiagen DNeasy Blood Extraction Kit was used to extract genomic DNA from the blood cell samples. As regards this clone: Its antigen is unknown. Base qualities are not at hand, and no much larger clone is one base apart.

The CDR3 spans 15 residues, from the cysteine through the phenylalanine. Just CDR3 DNA is preserved here, 45 bases in frame from base 1. In the germline V gene, CDR1 corresponds to MRHNA and CDR2 to SNTAGT. From V the trimming removes 6 bases and from J it removes 2 bases, while the gene matches leave 4 bases of the junction unaccounted for. Library construction relied on the immunoSEQ multiplex PCR assay. The multiplex PCR relied on a mix of 60 forward primers for TCR Vbeta segments and 13 reverse primers for TCR Jbeta segments. The CDR3 region of rearranged TCR beta genes was amplified from genomic DNA with a multiplex PCR assay. The Illumina HiSeq System was used to sequence the amplified TCR beta libraries as 87-base-pair reads. Per the source publication's procedure: A later analysis tallied about 77 million unique TCR beta chains across the 610 or so repertoires, and roughly 11 million of those chains were shared by two or more donors. Raw reads were error-corrected and collapsed into unique sequences with a nearest-neighbor algorithm that merged closely related sequences to remove PCR and sequencing errors. Alignment of CDR3 sequences to IMGT reference sequences was used to assign V, D and J gene segments. For a sequence to be retained, a match of at least six nucleotides was required to both a V gene segment and a J gene segment. A rearrangement was called productive if the CDR3 had no stop codons and remained in frame with V and J, and every other rearrangement was called non-productive. Following IMGT convention, CDR3 was defined as the stretch from the second conserved V-encoded cysteine up to the conserved J-encoded phenylalanine. The earlier analysis of about 500 of the donors excluded sequences that lacked an unambiguous match to a single V gene segment. An earlier analysis of 587 of the donors classified V segments as functional when productive rearrangements were above 56.7% and as segregating when the standard deviation between donors was above 5%. To diagnose cytomegalovirus status from the catalog of TCR beta chain sequences, a statistical classification framework was built. A later analysis assigned V and J genes by comparing TCR nucleotide sequences with IMGT/GENE-DB human TR gene sequences. Using the TCRdist pipeline, a later analysis assigned CDR3 sequences along with most-parsimonious VDJ recombination scenarios. In a later analysis, every TCR beta chain was defined by the combination of its CDR3 amino acid sequence and its V-gene family, and reads without a unique V-gene family were dropped. A later analysis removed 592 highly shared, low-generation-probability nucleotide sequences to deal with suspected cross-contamination and a sequencing artifact. In a later analysis, a clonal expansion index was calculated for each public chain from normalized within-repertoire ranks of inferred template counts. In a later analysis, generation probabilities were computed with a VDJ recombination model fitted to out-of-frame rearrangements, and the resulting probabilities were checked against IGoR. In a later analysis, hypergeometric tests were used to score TCR-TCR, TCR-HLA and TCR-CMV co-occurrence, with a repertoire-size bias correction applied to TCR pairs. False discovery rates were estimated in a later analysis by permuting HLA or CMV assignments 20 times. In a later analysis, co-occurring TCRs were grouped using DBSCAN, with TCRdist sequence similarity added in when clustering inside HLA-allele-positive subsets. Repertoires with fewer than 30,000 or more than 120,000 public chains were left out of co-occurrence clustering, as were five repertoires with anomalous nucleotide sharing. TCRdb limited this immuneACCESS table to in-frame rearrangements with V and J called. A share of clones is missing; checked studies link under half to unresolved V genes, and the rest is unexplained. V and J calls and clone size are as listed in that table; D and trimming were resolved from the DNA. The sample records about 190,000 clones, about 77% of which are singletons. Clones ranked in the top ten supply approximately 4.8% of the sample.

This sequence was found in a man aged 25-45 years in good health and CMV-seropositive. Specimen: PBMCs. The chain was built from TRBV6-4 and TRBJ2-3; 11 junctional bases match TRBD2. The nucleotide sequence is given as TGTGCCAGCAGACCACTAGCGGGGGACACAGATACGCAGTATTTT. This codes for CASRPLAGDTDTQYF.